These 20 T cell receptor beta chains share one sample of origin, sequenced in a study of tumor and adjacent non-tumor tissue in lung cancer. Three rounds of nested PCR, following a modified ARM-PCR protocol, produced the TCRbeta library. A single record per CDR3 protein comes from TCRdb applying MiXCR to the multiplex PCR reads. The table records 81,000 or so distinct CDR3 sequences, roughly 80% of them present only once. No cell sorting was done before RNA was extracted from the tissue. Distant lung tissue was collected more than 3 cm away from the tumor edge. The sample was distant non-tumor lung tissue. Every receptor here comes from a man in his sixties with non-small cell lung cancer.

The chain couples TRBV11-2 to TRBJ1-1, with D unclear. This CDR3 comprises 13 residues. Per germline, CDR1 SGHAT and CDR2 FQNNGV. The V and J ends lost 3 bases and 6 bases respectively, with 11 bases between them. CDR3 coding DNA: TGTGCCAGCAGCTTCCGAGGTTACGCTGAAGCTTTCTTT. Protein: CASSFRGYAEAFF.

The rearrangement uses TRBV20-1 and TRBJ2-7; TRBD2 matches at 9 bases. The V gene's germline CDR1 is DFQATT and CDR2 SNEGSKA (reference sequence). CDR3 length equals 15 residues. Trimming took 1 base from V and 0 from J; bases not matched to a gene: 4. Here the CDR3 DNA reads TGCAGTGCTAGAGCGCCTAGCGGGGCCTCCTACGAGCAGTACTTC. Its translation is CSARAPSGASYEQYF.

This clonotype was detected only a few times. One end of the junction does not line up with germline, which may come from a read error. The chain combines TRBV7-3 with TRBJ2-5; 7 bases match TRBD2. The CDR3 runs to 15 residues. CDR1 and CDR2 from the germline V gene are SGHTA and FQGTGA. The CDR3 nucleotides are TGTGCCAGCAGCTTAAGTCGGGGGGTCGGAGAGACTCAGTACTTC. This gives the protein CASSLSRGVGETQYF.

The chain has TRBV21-1 and TRBJ2-1. TRBV21-1 is noted as a pseudogene. CDR3 length equals 16 residues. The CDR3 sequence: CASSKVDFLSYNEQIF. CDR3 DNA sequence: TGTGCCAGCAGCAAAGTGGATTTCCTCTCTTACAATGAGCAGATCTTC.

The chain uses TRBV5-4 and TRBJ2-2; D could derive from TRBD1 or TRBD2 (5 bases each). The V end lost 8 bases, the J end lost 0 bases, and 20 bases lay between the germline ends. Germline-derived CDR1 and CDR2 are SGHNT and YYREEE (reference sequence). The CDR3 loop spans 17 amino acids. The CDR3 reads CASSLPVGVSNTGELFF. The CDR3 nucleotides are TGTGCCAGTAGCCTCCCTGTGGGGGTGTCGAACACCGGGGAGCTGTTTTTT.

The J gene is TRBJ1-1, the V gene TRBV5-1, with 8 bases identical to TRBD1. Germline loops: CDR1 SGHRS, CDR2 YFSETQ. Germline trimming cut 9 bases from V and 2 bases from J; bases unmatched to any gene: 21. This CDR3 comprises 18 residues. DNA for the CDR3: TGCGCCAACTCGGCCAGGGGGCAGGGGAACATCGCTAACACTGAAGCTTTCTTT. It translates to CANSARGQGNIANTEAFF.

Points on this clonotype: The germline gene is not matched at one end of the junction; a read error may be the cause. This chain uses TRBV12-3 or TRBV12-4 with TRBJ2-5; tentatively, D is TRBD1 or TRBD2 (5 bases each). The CDR3 totals 17 residues. The CDR3 is CASSALVGPWYQETRYF. The CDR3 nucleotides are TGTGCCAGCAGTGCGCTAGTGGGACCATGGTACCAAGAGACCCGGTACTTC.

As concerns this clonotype: An end of the junction differs from the germline gene, which may be a read error. The V call is TRBV12-3 or TRBV12-4, the J call TRBJ2-5, with D perhaps TRBD1 (7 bases). The CDR3 has 16 residues. The CDR3 here is CVSSLGQGGFQETQYF. As DNA, the CDR3 is TGTGTCAGCAGTTTAGGGCAGGGGGGTTTCCAAGAGACCCAATACTTC.

This clonotype appeared many times. The rearrangement joins TRBV7-8 to TRBJ2-5; D is possibly TRBD2 (6 bases). Trimming took 1 base from V and 7 from J, leaving 22 bases between them. This CDR3 spans 17 amino acids. CDR1 and CDR2 from the germline V gene are SGHVS and FQNEAQ. CDR3 DNA sequence: TGTGCCAGCAGCTTAGATCCCACACGCGGGGCCCAGGGGACCCAGTACTTC. Residues: CASSLDPTRGAQGTQYF.

The CDR3 DNA reads as TGTGCCAGCAGCTTGGGGGCGGGGCTAAGCACATATATGCAGTATTTT. The encoded protein is CASSLGAGLSTYMQYF. The rearrangement links TRBV11-2 to TRBJ2-3; D is tentatively TRBD1 or TRBD2 (6 bases each). Deletions cut 3 bases from V and 11 bases from J, with 24 bases between. The length of the CDR3 is 16 residues. Germline V lookup: CDR1 SGHAT, CDR2 FQNNGV. Full variable domain (remainder filled in from reference TRBV11-2 and TRBJ2-3): EAGVAQSPRYKIIEKRQSVAFWCNPISGHATLYWYQQILGQGPKLLIQFQNNGVVDDSQLPKDRFSAERLKGVDSTLKIQPAKLEDSAVYLCASSLGAGLSTYMQYFGPGTRLTVL.

Points on this clonotype: It may be a read error: a sequence one base away is much more abundant. The chain has TRBV6-1 and TRBJ2-7, with TRBD2 matching 8 bases. Germline lookup yields CDR1 MNHNS and CDR2 SASEGT. The CDR3 is 14 residues long. Unmatched junction bases numbered 7, after V lost 7 bases and J lost 2 bases. DNA of the CDR3: TGTGCCAGCACCGTTAGCGGGGAGGCCTACGAGCAGTACTTC. It translates to CASTVSGEAYEQYF.

The chain joins TRBV5-1 to TRBJ2-1; D not resolved. Trimming pared 7 bases from V and 0 bases from J, leaving 14 bases between. The V gene's germline CDR1 is SGHRS and CDR2 YFSETQ. This CDR3 has 15 amino acids. The CDR3: CASFWPPGSYNEQFF. In DNA form, the CDR3 reads TGCGCCAGCTTCTGGCCCCCCGGCTCCTACAATGAGCAGTTCTTC. The full variable domain, completed using reference TRBV5-1 and TRBJ2-1, is KAGVTQTPRYLIKTRGQQVTLSCSPISGHRSVSWYQQTPGQGLQFLFEYFSETQRNKGNFPGRFSGRQFSNSRSEMNVSTLELGDSALYLCASFWPPGSYNEQFFGPGTRLTVL.

This clonotype occurred many times. The chain uses TRBV4-2 and TRBJ1-2; unclear D gene. The CDR3 is 16 amino acids. Trimming pared 3 bases from V and 2 bases from J, leaving 16 bases between. Germline values: CDR1 LGHNA, CDR2 YNFKEQ. CDR3 in amino acids: CASSQQPSGPNYGYTF. The DNA of the CDR3 is TGTGCCAGCAGCCAGCAGCCCTCGGGCCCCAACTATGGCTACACCTTC.

A remark on this clonotype: A junction end diverges from the germline sequence, so it may reflect a read error. This rearrangement joins TRBV6-5 to TRBJ2-6; TRBD2 matches at 10 bases. CDR1 and CDR2 from the germline V gene are MNHEY and SVGAGI. The length of the CDR3 is 17 residues. The CDR3 DNA is TGTGTCAGCAGTCTAGCGGGAGCCAGCTCTGGGGCCCACGTCCTGACTTTC. Translating gives CVSSLAGASSGAHVLTF.

This clonotype has a handful of counts. The germline gene is not matched at one end of the junction; a read error may be the cause. The V gene is TRBV10-2, the J gene TRBJ2-3; D is possibly TRBD1 or TRBD2 (5 bases each). The germline CDR1 and CDR2 sequences are WSHSY and SAAADI. CDR3 length: 15 residues. The CDR3 spells CASSESGASIDTHYF. CDR3 nucleotides: TGCGCCAGCAGTGAGTCAGGGGCTAGCATAGATACGCATTATTTT.

Notes on this clonotype: A read error may produce the germline difference seen at one junction end. This chain connects TRBV28 to TRBJ2-7; no definite D call. The germline gives CDR1 MDHEN, CDR2 SYDVKM. The CDR3 contains 16 residues. CDR3 bases: TGTGCCAGCAGCCCTACCGGCGGCGGTTTCTCCTACGAGAAGTACTTC. Encoded protein: CASSPTGGGFSYEKYF.

This clonotype turned up a few times. The genes are TRBV24-1 and TRBJ2-1; 10 bases are a match to TRBD2. V gave up 7 bases and J gave up 10 bases; unmatched junction bases: 9. The CDR3 has 14 amino acids. Germline loops: CDR1 KGHDR, CDR2 SFDVKD. The CDR3 bases are TGTGCCACCAGAGGACTAGCGGAAGCGGGGGAGCAGTTCTTC. Its protein product is CATRGLAEAGEQFF.

V and J are TRBV20-1 and TRBJ1-6; a weak D match, TRBD1 (5 bases). CDR1 is DFQATT and CDR2 is SNEGSKA in the germline V gene (reference sequence). Between the trimmed V and J ends, which lost 4 bases and 17 bases, there was a span of 24 bases. The CDR3 loop spans 14 amino acids. In nucleotides, the CDR3 is TGCAGTGCTATCCGGGATAGGGACGGGTCACCTATCCACTTT. Protein product: CSAIRDRDGSPIHF.

With regard to this clonotype: This may come from a read error, since a much larger clone is one base off. The rearrangement links TRBV4-3 to TRBJ2-2; no reliable D call. The CDR3 is 16 amino acids. Germline CDR1 reads LGHNA; CDR2 reads YSLEER. CDR3 sequence reads: CANSQESRTNTGELFF. The CDR3 nucleotides are TGCGCCAACAGCCAAGAATCCAGAACGAACACCGGGGAGCTGTTTTTT.

This clonotype was seen just once. Without the conserved terminal phenylalanine or tryptophan, this CDR3 likely stems from a read error. The V and J genes are TRBV29-1 and TRBJ2-7; D is unclear. V lost 5 bases and J lost 5, with 7 bases in between. This CDR3 spans 10 amino acids. Germline V gives CDR1 SQVTM, CDR2 ANQGSEA. The CDR3 is CSVLQHEQYS. CDR3 DNA sequence: TGCAGCGTTCTTCAGCACGAGCAGTACTCC.